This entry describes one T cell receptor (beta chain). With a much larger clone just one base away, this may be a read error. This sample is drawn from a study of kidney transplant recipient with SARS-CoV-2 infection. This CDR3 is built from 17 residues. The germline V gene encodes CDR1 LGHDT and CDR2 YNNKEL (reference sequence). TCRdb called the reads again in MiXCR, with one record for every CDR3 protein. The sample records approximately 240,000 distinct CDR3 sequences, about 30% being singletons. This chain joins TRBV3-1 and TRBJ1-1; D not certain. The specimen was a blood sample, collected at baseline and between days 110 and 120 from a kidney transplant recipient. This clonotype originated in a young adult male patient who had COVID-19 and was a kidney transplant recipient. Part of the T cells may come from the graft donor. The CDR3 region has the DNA TGTGCCGGCAGCATAGACGATCCCATTTCAATTCGCACTGAAGCTTTCTTT. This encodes CAGSIDDPISIRTEAFF.